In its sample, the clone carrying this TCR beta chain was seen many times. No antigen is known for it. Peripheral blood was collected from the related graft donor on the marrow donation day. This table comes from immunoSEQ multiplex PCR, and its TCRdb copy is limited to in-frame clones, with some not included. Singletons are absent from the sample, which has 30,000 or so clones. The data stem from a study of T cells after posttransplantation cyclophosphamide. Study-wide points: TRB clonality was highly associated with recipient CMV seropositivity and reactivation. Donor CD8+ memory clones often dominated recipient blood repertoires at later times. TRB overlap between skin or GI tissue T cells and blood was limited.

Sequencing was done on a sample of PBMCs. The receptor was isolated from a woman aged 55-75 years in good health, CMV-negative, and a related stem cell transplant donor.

CDR3 nucleotides: TGTGCCACCGGGGTTAGCGGGGGGACAGATACGCAGTATTTT. Its protein is CATGVSGGTDTQYF. This chain links TRBV5-4 with TRBJ2-3, with 10 bases aligning to TRBD2. The junction had 7 bases not matched to a gene; V was cut back by 9 bases and J by 3 bases. The germline gives CDR1 SGHNT, CDR2 YYREEE (reference sequence). The CDR3 consists of 14 residues.